This TCR beta chain was captured by sequencing in a study of T cells in Graves' hyperthyroidism and ophthalmopathy. General observations from the study: Model predictions of ophthalmopathy came a median around 6.5 months before onset.

Graves' hyperthyroidism qualified as stable when ophthalmopathy did not progress within 18 months. Patients between 18 and 65 years old had hyperthyroidism, newly diagnosed and lasting under 2 months. The investigators amplified TCR beta CDR3 regions from RNA transcripts. With the HTBI primer set, the TCR CDR3 went through a first round of RT-PCR. One entry per CDR3 protein, called by TCRdb with MiXCR from the multiplex PCR reads. The table records about 740,000 distinct CDR3 sequences, less than 15% of them present only once. This clonotype was observed many times. What it recognizes is unknown. The clonotype was recovered from a woman under 30 with Graves' hyperthyroidism. Sequenced input: blood.

Written as DNA, the CDR3 is TGCAGTGCTAGAGCTAAGGGTACCCCCTACAATGAGCAGTTCTTC. Amino acid sequence: CSARAKGTPYNEQFF. The rearrangement uses TRBV20-1 and TRBJ2-1; no clear D. V lost 1 base and J 2 bases, leaving 12 bases between the germline ends. The CDR3 is made up of 15 amino acids. CDR1 and CDR2 (germline): DFQATT, SNEGSKA (reference sequence).